This T cell receptor (beta chain) was profiled in a study of regulatory T cells in long-lasting Graves disease. As to time point: persistent/refractory GD, antithyroid drugs over 5 years with positive TRAb. Construction of the TCR library relied on RNA isolated from PBMCs. The TCR beta library used iRepertoire HTBI primers with Arm-PCR amplification of CDR3. TCRdb called the multiplex PCR reads again in MiXCR, with one record for every CDR3 protein. The sample has a few hundred thousand distinct CDR3 sequences, roughly a fifth seen once. With 4 bases clipped from V and 8 bases from J, the junction kept 5 bases outside the gene matches. The CDR3 totals 13 residues. Germline values: CDR1 LNHNV, CDR2 YYDKDF (reference sequence).

The chain employs TRBV15 and TRBJ1-2; 9 bases match TRBD1. Material: peripheral blood mononuclear cells (PBMCs), obtained when the disease was refractory, from a patient treated with antithyroid drugs. The TCR sequence derives from a female donor with Graves disease. The CDR3 DNA follows: TGTGCCACCAGCACTGGGACAGGGTTCGGCTACACCTTC. Its protein product is CATSTGTGFGYTF.